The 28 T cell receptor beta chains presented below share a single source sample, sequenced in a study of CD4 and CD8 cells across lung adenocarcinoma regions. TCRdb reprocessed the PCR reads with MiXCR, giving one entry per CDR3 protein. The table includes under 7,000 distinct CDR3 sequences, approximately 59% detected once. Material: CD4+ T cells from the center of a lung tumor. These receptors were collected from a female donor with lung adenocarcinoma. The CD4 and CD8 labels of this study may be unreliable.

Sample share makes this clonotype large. The CDR3 region is CARSFFGPNDSSYNEQFF. CDR3 in DNA: TGTGCCAGAAGCTTTTTCGGGCCGAACGATAGCTCCTACAATGAGCAGTTCTTC. The chain employs TRBV5-3 and TRBJ2-1; D gene unclear. TRBV5-3 carries the ORF label, with uncertain function. This CDR3 has 18 residues. V shed 2 bases and J shed 0 bases, with 18 bases lying between them.

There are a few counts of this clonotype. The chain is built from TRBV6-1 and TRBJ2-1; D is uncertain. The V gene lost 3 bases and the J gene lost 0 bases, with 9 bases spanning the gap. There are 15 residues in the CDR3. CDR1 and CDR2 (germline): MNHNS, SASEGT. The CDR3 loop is CASSERRSSYNEQFF. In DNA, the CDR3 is TGTGCCAGCAGTGAGAGGCGTAGCTCCTACAATGAGCAGTTCTTC.

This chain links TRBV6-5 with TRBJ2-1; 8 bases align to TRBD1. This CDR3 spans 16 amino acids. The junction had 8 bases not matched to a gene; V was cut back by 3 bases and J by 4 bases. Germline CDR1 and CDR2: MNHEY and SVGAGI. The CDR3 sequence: CASSYLRDRTYNEQFF. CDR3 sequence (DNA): TGTGCCAGCAGTTATCTCAGGGACAGGACTTACAATGAGCAGTTCTTC.

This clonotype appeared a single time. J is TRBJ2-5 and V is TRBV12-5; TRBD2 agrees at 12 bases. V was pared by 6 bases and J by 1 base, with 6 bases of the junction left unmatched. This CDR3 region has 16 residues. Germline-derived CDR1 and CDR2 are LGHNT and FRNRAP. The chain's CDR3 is CASGRGLAGTQETQYF. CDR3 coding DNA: TGTGCTAGTGGCCGTGGACTAGCGGGAACCCAAGAGACCCAGTACTTC.

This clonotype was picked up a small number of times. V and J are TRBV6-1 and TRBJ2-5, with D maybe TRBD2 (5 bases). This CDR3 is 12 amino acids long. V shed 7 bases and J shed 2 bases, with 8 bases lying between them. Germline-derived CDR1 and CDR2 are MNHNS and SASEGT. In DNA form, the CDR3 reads TGTGCCAGCATGCCGGGACAAGAGACCCAGTACTTC. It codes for CASMPGQETQYF.

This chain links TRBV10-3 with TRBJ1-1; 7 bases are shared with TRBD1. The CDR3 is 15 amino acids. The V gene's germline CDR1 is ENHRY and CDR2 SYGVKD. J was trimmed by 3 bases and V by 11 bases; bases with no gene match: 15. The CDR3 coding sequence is TGTGCCGCCCGTAAGGGGGAGGGGGCGGACACTGAAGCTTTCTTT. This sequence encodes CAARKGEGADTEAFF.

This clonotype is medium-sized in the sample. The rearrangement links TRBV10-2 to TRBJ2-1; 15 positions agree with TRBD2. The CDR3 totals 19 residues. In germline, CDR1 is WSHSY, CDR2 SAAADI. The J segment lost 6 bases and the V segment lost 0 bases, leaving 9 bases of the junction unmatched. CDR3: CASSESPPGLAGGPNEQFF. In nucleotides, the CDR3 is TGCGCCAGCAGTGAGTCTCCGCCGGGACTAGCGGGAGGACCCAATGAGCAGTTCTTC.

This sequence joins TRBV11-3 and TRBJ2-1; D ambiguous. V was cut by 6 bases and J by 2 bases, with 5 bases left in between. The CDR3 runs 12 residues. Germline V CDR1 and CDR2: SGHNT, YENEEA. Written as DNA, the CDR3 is TGTGCCAGCAGAGCTACCTACAATGAGCAGTTCTTC. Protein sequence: CASRATYNEQFF.

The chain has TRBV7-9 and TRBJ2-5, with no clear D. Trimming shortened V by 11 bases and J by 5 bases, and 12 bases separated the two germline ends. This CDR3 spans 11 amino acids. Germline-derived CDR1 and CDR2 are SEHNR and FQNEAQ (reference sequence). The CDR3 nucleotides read TGTGCCTCCACCCGCGCGGAGACCCAGTACTTC. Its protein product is CASTRAETQYF.

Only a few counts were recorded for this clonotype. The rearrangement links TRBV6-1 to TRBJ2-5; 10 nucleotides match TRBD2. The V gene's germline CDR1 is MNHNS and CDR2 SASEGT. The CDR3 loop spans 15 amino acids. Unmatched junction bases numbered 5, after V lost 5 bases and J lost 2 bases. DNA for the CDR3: TGTGCCAGCAGTATAGCGGGAGGCAGTCAAGAGACCCAGTACTTC. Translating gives CASSIAGGSQETQYF.

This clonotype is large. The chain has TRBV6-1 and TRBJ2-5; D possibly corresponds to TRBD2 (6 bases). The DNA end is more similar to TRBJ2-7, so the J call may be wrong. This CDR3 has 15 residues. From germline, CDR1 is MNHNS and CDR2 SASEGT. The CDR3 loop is CASSENNRDFDEQYF. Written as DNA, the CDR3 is TGTGCCAGCAGTGAAAATAACCGGGACTTCGACGAGCAGTACTTC.

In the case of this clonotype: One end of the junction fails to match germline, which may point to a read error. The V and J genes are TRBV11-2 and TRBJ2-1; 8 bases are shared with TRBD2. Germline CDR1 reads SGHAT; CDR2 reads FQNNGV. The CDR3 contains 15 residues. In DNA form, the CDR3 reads TGTGCCAGCAGCGTTAGCAGCGGGGGTACGGGTGAGCAGCTCTTC. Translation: CASSVSSGGTGEQLF.

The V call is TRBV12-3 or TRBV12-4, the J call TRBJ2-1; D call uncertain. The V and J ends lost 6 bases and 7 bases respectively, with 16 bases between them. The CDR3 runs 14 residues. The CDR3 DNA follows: TGTGCCAGCAGCCGGACGACCCGTAGGAATGAGCAGTTCTTC. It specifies CASSRTTRRNEQFF.

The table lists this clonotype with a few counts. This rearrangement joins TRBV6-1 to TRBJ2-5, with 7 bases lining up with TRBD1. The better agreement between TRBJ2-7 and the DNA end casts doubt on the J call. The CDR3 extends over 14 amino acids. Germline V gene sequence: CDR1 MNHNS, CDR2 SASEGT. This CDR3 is CASNEDRSLGEQYF. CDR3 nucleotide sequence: TGTGCCAGCAATGAGGACAGGTCCCTCGGCGAGCAGTACTTC.

The CDR3: CASSSSRYNEQFF. DNA of the CDR3: TGCGCCAGCAGTTCTAGCAGATACAATGAGCAGTTCTTC. J is TRBJ2-1 and V is TRBV10-1; a possible D gene is TRBD2 (5 bases). Germline lookup yields CDR1 WNHNN and CDR2 SYGVQD (reference sequence). This CDR3 has 13 residues. The V end was cut by 5 bases, the J end by 4 bases, with 9 bases between.

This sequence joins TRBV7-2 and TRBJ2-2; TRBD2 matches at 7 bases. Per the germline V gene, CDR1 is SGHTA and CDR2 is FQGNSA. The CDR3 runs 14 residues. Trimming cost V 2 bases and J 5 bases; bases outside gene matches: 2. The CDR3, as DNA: TGTGCCAGCAGCTTACTGGGGGGGACCGGGGAGCTGTTTTTT. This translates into CASSLLGGTGELFF. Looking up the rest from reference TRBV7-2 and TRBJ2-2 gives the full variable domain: GAGVSQSPSNKVTEKGKDVELRCDPISGHTALYWYRQSLGQGLEFLIYFQGNSAPDKSGLPSDRFSAERTGGSVSTLTIQRTQQEDSAVYLCASSLLGGTGELFFGEGSRLTVL.

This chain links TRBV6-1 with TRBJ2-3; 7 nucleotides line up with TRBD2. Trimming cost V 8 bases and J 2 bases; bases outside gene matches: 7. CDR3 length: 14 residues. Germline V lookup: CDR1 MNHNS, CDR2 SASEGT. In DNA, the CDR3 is TGTGCCAGCCAACTAGCGCTCGCCACAGATACGCAGTATTTT. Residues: CASQLALATDTQYF.

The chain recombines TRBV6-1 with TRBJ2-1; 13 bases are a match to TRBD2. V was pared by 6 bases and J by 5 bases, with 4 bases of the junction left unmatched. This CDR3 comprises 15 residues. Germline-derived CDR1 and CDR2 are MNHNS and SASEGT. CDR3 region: CASRGLAGYDNEQFF. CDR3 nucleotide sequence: TGTGCCAGCAGGGGACTAGCGGGGTACGACAATGAGCAGTTCTTC.

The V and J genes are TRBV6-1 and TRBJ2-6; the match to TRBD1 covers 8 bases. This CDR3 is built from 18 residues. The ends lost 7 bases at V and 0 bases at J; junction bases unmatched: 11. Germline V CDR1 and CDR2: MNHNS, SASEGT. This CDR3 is CASTRGAGGFSGANVLTF. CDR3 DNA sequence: TGTGCCAGCACCCGAGGGGCAGGGGGCTTCTCTGGGGCCAACGTCCTGACTTTC.

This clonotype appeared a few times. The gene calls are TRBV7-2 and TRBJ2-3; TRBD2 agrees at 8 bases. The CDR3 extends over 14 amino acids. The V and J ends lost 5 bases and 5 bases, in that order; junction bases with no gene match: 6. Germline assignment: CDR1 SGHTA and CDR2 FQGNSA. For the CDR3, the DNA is TGTGCCAGCAGCCCAGACGGGAGGGGAGATACGCAGTATTTT. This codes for CASSPDGRGDTQYF.

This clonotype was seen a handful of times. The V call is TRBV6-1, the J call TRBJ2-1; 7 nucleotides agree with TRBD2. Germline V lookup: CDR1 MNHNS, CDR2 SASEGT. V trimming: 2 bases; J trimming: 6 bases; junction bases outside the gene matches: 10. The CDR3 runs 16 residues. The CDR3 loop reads CASSELLPGLSNEQFF. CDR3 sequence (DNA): TGTGCCAGCAGTGAACTTCTACCGGGACTATCCAATGAGCAGTTCTTC.

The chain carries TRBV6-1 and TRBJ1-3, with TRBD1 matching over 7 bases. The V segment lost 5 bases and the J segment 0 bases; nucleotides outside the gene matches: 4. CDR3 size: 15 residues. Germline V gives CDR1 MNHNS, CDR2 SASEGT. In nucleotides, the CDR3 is TGTGCCAGCAGTCGGACAGGTAGCTCTGGAAACACCATATATTTT. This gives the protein CASSRTGSSGNTIYF.

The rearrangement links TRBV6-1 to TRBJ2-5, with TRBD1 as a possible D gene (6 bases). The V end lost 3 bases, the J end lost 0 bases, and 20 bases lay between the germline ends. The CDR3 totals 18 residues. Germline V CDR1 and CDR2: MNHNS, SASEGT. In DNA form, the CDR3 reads TGTGCCAGCAGTGACTTCCCTCCCGGGCAGGGGTACCAAGAGACCCAGTACTTC. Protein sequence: CASSDFPPGQGYQETQYF.

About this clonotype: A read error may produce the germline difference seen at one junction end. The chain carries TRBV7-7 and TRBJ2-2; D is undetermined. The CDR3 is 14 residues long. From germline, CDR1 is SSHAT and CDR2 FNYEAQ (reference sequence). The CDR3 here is CASSLDLWAGELFF. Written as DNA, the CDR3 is TGTGCTAGCAGCTTAGACCTATGGGCCGGGGAGCTGTTTTTT. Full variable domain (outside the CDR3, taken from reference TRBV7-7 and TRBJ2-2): GAGVSQSPRYKVTKRGQDVTLRCDPISSHATLYWYQQALGQGPEFLTYFNYEAQPDKSGLPSDRFSAERPEGSISTLTIQRTEQRDSAMYRCASSLDLWAGELFFGEGSRLTVL.

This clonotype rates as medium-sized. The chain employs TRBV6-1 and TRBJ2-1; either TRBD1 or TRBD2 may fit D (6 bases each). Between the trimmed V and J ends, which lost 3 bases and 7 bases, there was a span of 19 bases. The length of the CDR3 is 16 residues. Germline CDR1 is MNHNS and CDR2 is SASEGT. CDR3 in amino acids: CASSESAGTGANEQFF. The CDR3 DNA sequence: TGTGCCAGCAGTGAGAGCGCAGGGACGGGGGCTAATGAGCAGTTCTTC.

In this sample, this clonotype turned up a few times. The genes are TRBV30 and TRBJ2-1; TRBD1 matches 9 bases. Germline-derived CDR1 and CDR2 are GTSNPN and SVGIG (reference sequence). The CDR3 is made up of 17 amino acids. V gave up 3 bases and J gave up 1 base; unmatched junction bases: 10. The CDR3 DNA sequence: TGTGCCTGGAGGGGCCGTGGGACAGGGTTATCCTACAATGAGCAGTTCTTC. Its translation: CAWRGRGTGLSYNEQFF.

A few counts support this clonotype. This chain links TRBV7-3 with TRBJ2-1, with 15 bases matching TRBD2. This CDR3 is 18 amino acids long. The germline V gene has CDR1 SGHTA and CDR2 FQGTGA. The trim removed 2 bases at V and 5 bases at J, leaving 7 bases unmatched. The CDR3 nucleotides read TGTGCCAGCAGCTTAGTGGGACTAGCGGGAGGCCAACACAATGAGCAGTTCTTC. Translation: CASSLVGLAGGQHNEQFF. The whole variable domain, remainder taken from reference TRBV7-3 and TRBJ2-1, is GAGVSQTPSNKVTEKGKYVELRCDPISGHTALYWYRQSLGQGPEFLIYFQGTGAADDSGLPNDRFFAVRPEGSVSTLKIQRTERGDSAVYLCASSLVGLAGGQHNEQFFGPGTRLTVL.

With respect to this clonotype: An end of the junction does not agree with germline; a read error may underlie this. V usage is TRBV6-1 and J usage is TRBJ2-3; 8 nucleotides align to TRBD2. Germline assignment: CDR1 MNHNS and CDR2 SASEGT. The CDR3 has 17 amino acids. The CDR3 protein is CASSEGAGGKGTETQYF. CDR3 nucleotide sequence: TGTGCCAGCAGTGAGGGGGCGGGGGGCAAGGGCACAGAGACGCAGTATTTT.